The 20 T cell receptor beta chains in this list originate from one sample, sequenced in a study of blood T cell repertoires in COVID-19. Using immunoSEQ multiplex PCR, the repertoire was profiled, and TCRdb retains in-frame clones only, with some absent. The table records more than 200,000 clones, about 87% of them present only once. The sample taken for sequencing was peripheral blood. The receptors come from a man aged 70-80 years with acute or convalescent COVID-19.

This clone has a single count. The CDR3 nucleotides are TGTGCCAGCAGTTCCCACCCGGGACTAGCCGCCCCCGGGCAGTACTTC. This translates into CASSSHPGLAAPGQYF. J is TRBJ2-7 and V is TRBV11-1; 9 positions agree with TRBD2. The CDR3 is 16 amino acids. J lost 9 bases, V lost 6 bases, and 18 bases had no gene match. Germline values: CDR1 SGHAT, CDR2 FQDESV (reference sequence).

This rearrangement joins TRBV2 to TRBJ2-7; TRBD2 agrees at 7 bases. The trim removed 4 bases at V and 3 bases at J, leaving 3 bases unmatched. This CDR3 comprises 13 residues. CDR1 and CDR2 (germline): SNHLY, FYNNEI. DNA of the CDR3: TGTGCCAGCAGTGGCCCGGGGGGCTACGAGCAGTACTTC. As protein: CASSGPGGYEQYF. Full variable domain (missing parts from reference TRBV2 and TRBJ2-7): EPEVTQTPSHQVTQMGQEVILRCVPISNHLYFYWYRQILGQKVEFLVSFYNNEISEKSEIFDDQFSVERPDGSNFTLKIRSTKLEDSAMYFCASSGPGGYEQYFGPGTRLTVT.

The chain has TRBV29-1 and TRBJ1-2; 8 bases fit TRBD1. The germline V gene has CDR1 SQVTM and CDR2 ANQGSEA. The CDR3 covers 13 residues. Trimming at V came to 6 bases and at J to 4 bases, leaving 7 bases not matched to a gene. The DNA of the CDR3 is TGCAGCGTAGGCCCCGGGACAGGCTATGGCTACACCTTC. It translates to CSVGPGTGYGYTF.

CDR3 loop: CASSLQLPSYNEQFF. The DNA of the CDR3 is TGTGCCAGCAGTTTACAGTTGCCCTCCTACAATGAGCAGTTCTTC. The rearrangement links TRBV27 to TRBJ2-1; D is ambiguous. Germline CDR1 and CDR2: MNHEY and SMNVEV (reference sequence). V shed 2 bases and J shed 0 bases, with 8 bases lying between them. The CDR3 has 15 amino acids.

The chain employs TRBV4-2 and TRBJ2-7; 10 positions match TRBD2. The CDR3 length is 16 residues. V lost 0 bases, J lost 2 bases, and 4 bases stayed unmatched. CDR1 and CDR2 (germline): LGHNA, YNFKEQ. The CDR3 protein is CASSQDRLAGAYEQYF. The DNA for the CDR3 is TGTGCCAGCAGCCAAGACCGGCTAGCGGGAGCCTACGAGCAGTACTTC.

Regarding this clone: The sample carries other DNA sequences with the same CDR3. CDR3 nucleotide sequence: TGTGCCAGCAGATCGACAGGGGAAGGCAATCAGCCCCAGCATTTT. Protein: CASRSTGEGNQPQHF. V gene TRBV28 combines with J gene TRBJ1-5, with TRBD1 matching over 8 bases. J lost 2 bases, V lost 6 bases, and 6 bases had no gene match. Germline loops: CDR1 MDHEN, CDR2 SYDVKM. The CDR3 loop spans 15 amino acids.

This rearrangement joins TRBV13 to TRBJ2-3; D gene unclear. V was trimmed by 5 bases and J by 1 base, leaving 7 bases between them. The germline CDR1 and CDR2 sequences are PRHDT and FYEKMQ (reference sequence). The CDR3 has 13 amino acids. CDR3 sequence: CASSEGGTDTQYF. CDR3 DNA sequence: TGTGCCAGCAGCGAAGGAGGCACAGATACGCAGTATTTT.

This chain uses TRBV19 with TRBJ2-7; maybe TRBD1 (5 bases). The CDR3 loop spans 13 amino acids. The V end was cut by 5 bases, the J end by 4 bases, with 12 bases between. The germline V gene encodes CDR1 LNHDA and CDR2 SQIVND (reference sequence). The CDR3 region has the DNA TGTGCCAGTAGTCCGCAGGGTGGGTACGAGCAGTACTTC. Its protein product is CASSPQGGYEQYF.

The table lists this clone with a few counts. The chain carries TRBV5-1 and TRBJ2-7, with 8 bases fitting TRBD1. Looked up from germline, CDR1 is SGHRS and CDR2 is YFSETQ. The CDR3 loop spans 15 amino acids. With 1 base clipped from V and 6 bases from J, the junction kept 9 bases outside the gene matches. The CDR3 bases are TGCGCCAGCAGCTTGAAGGGGCAGGGGGCTTCCGAGCAGTACTTC. Translated, it gives CASSLKGQGASEQYF.

This clone has only one observation. The CDR3, as DNA: TGTGCCAGCAGCTTAAGGACAGGGATTAATGAAAAACTGTTTTTT. Its protein product is CASSLRTGINEKLFF. The chain carries TRBV7-9 and TRBJ1-4, with 8 bases lining up with TRBD1. The CDR3 covers 15 residues. J gave up 4 bases and V 2 bases, and 3 bases lay outside the gene matches. Germline V gene data show CDR1 as SEHNR and CDR2 as FQNEAQ (reference sequence).

This clone occurred once. The J gene is TRBJ2-1, the V gene TRBV5-1; 7 bases line up with TRBD2. The CDR3 is made up of 15 amino acids. Trimming took 4 bases from V and 3 from J; bases not matched to a gene: 7. Germline values: CDR1 SGHRS, CDR2 YFSETQ. CDR3 sequence (DNA): TGCGCCAGCAGCCCCGGACTAGATCGCTACAATGAGCAGTTCTTC. This sequence encodes CASSPGLDRYNEQFF.

This clone was counted only a few times. V gene TRBV5-4 combines with J gene TRBJ2-6; 7 nucleotides agree with TRBD2. Germline CDR1 reads SGHNT; CDR2 reads YYREEE (reference sequence). The CDR3 covers 18 residues. With 0 bases clipped from V and 0 bases from J, the junction kept 6 bases outside the gene matches. CDR3 loop: CASSLDGEGISGANVLTF. The CDR3 coding sequence is TGTGCCAGCAGCTTGGATGGGGAGGGGATCTCTGGGGCCAACGTCCTGACTTTC. The full variable domain, with the rest looked up from reference TRBV5-4 and TRBJ2-6, is ETGVTQSPTHLIKTRGQQVTLRCSSQSGHNTVSWYQQALGQGPQFIFQYYREEENGRGNFPPRFSGLQFPNYSSELNVNALELDDSALYLCASSLDGEGISGANVLTFGAGSRLTVL.

CDR3 residues: CASSSTDGSKTNYGYTF. The CDR3 region has the DNA TGTGCCAGCAGCTCGACTGACGGCTCTAAGACCAACTATGGCTACACCTTC. The chain employs TRBV7-9 and TRBJ1-2; D is unclear. V dropped 4 bases and J dropped 2 bases, with 20 bases sitting between them. CDR1 and CDR2 from the germline V gene are SEHNR and FQNEAQ (reference sequence). The CDR3 loop spans 17 amino acids.

In its sample, this clone was seen once. The chain links TRBV9 to TRBJ2-3, with 12 positions matching TRBD2. The CDR3 runs 16 residues. V trimming: 0 bases; J trimming: 4 bases; junction bases outside the gene matches: 3. CDR1 is SGDLS, CDR2 YYNGEE, per germline. The CDR3 sequence is CASSVVLAGGADTQYF. DNA for the CDR3: TGTGCCAGCAGCGTAGTACTAGCGGGAGGCGCAGATACGCAGTATTTT.

The V call is TRBV6-5, the J call TRBJ1-5; a weak D match, TRBD1 (6 bases). Trimming left V 6 bases short and J 2 bases short, with 8 bases between. The length of the CDR3 is 13 residues. The germline V gene encodes CDR1 MNHEY and CDR2 SVGAGI. CDR3 coding DNA: TGTGCCAGCAGACAGGGAGGCAATCAGCCCCAGCATTTT. Translated, it gives CASRQGGNQPQHF.

This chain connects TRBV28 to TRBJ1-2; D might be TRBD1 (5 bases). The CDR3 has 15 amino acids. Germline V gives CDR1 MDHEN, CDR2 SYDVKM. V lost 5 bases and J lost 3, with 16 bases in between. The CDR3 DNA is TGTGCCAGCAGTACCCGGGGGGGTTTTGACTATGGCTACACCTTC. Translated: CASSTRGGFDYGYTF.

The J gene is TRBJ1-2, the V gene TRBV28; D remains ambiguous. The V end was cut by 6 bases, the J end by 4 bases, with 9 bases between. The CDR3 runs to 12 residues. Per the germline V gene, CDR1 is MDHEN and CDR2 is SYDVKM. The chain's CDR3 is CASSPAVYGYTF. Here the CDR3 DNA reads TGTGCCAGCAGCCCGGCGGTCTATGGCTACACCTTC.

The chain links TRBV5-5 to TRBJ1-5; 7 bases are a match to TRBD1. Germline CDR1 is SGHKS and CDR2 is YYEKEE (reference sequence). This CDR3 spans 15 amino acids. Unmatched junction bases numbered 6, after V lost 2 bases and J lost 4 bases. CDR3 DNA: TGTGCCAGCAGCTTAGCAGGGACAGCTAATCAGCCCCAGCATTTT. Its translation is CASSLAGTANQPQHF.

The V call is TRBV24-1, the J call TRBJ1-2, with D maybe TRBD1 (6 bases). Trimming removed 6 bases from V and 2 bases from J, with 6 bases in between. Germline-derived CDR1 and CDR2 are KGHDR and SFDVKD. This CDR3 is built from 12 residues. The CDR3, as DNA: TGTGCCACCAGTACAGGGAACTATGGCTACACCTTC. It yields the protein CATSTGNYGYTF.

This CDR3 reads CASSLGQGAVAFF. The CDR3, as DNA: TGCGCCAGCAGCTTGGGACAGGGGGCGGTCGCTTTCTTT. The rearrangement uses TRBV5-1 and TRBJ1-1; 10 bases align to TRBD1. The trim removed 0 bases at V and 11 bases at J, leaving 4 bases unmatched. Looked up from germline, CDR1 is SGHRS and CDR2 is YFSETQ. The CDR3 runs to 13 residues.